This T cell receptor (beta chain) was documented in a study of blood T cell repertoires in COVID-19. This clone has more than one count but fewer than ten. The CDR3 loop spans 14 amino acids. Germline assignment: CDR1 SGHDN and CDR2 FVKESK. V lost 3 bases, J lost 11 bases, and 19 bases lay in between. TCRdb keeps only in-frame clones here, not all; method: immunoSEQ multiplex PCR. The sample has approximately 300,000 clones, about 85% seen once. The sequencing input was PBMCs or T cells enriched from blood (not recorded which). This clonotype was sampled from a young woman who had been exposed to COVID-19. The chain couples TRBV14 to TRBJ1-1; D is unresolved. As DNA, the CDR3 is TGTGCCAGCAGCCAGCTCCGGGGTGACTTAAAGGCTTTCTTT. Protein product: CASSQLRGDLKAFF. Full variable domain (missing parts from reference TRBV14 and TRBJ1-1): EAGVTQFPSHSVIEKGQTVTLRCDPISGHDNLYWYRRVMGKEIKFLLHFVKESKQDESGMPNNRFLAERTGGTYSTLKVQPAELEDSGVYFCASSQLRGDLKAFFGQGTRLTVV.